Listed here are 28 T cell receptor beta chains from one sample, sequenced in a study of T cell repertoires in cytomegalovirus infection. TCRdb re-called the reads through MiXCR, storing one row per CDR3 protein. The sample records around 630,000 distinct CDR3 sequences, 24% being singletons. Sequencing used CD8+ T cells from PBMCs. The receptor source for this set is a human donor in good health (CMV status not recorded). Some clones in this sample may be carry-over from other donors' samples.

This clonotype was seen just once. Given a much more abundant clone one base away, this may be a read error. The J gene is TRBJ1-1, the V gene TRBV12-5; D gene unclear. V lost 9 bases to trimming and J lost 1 base, with 9 bases between them. This CDR3 has 12 amino acids. Per germline, CDR1 LGHNT and CDR2 FRNRAP. The CDR3 DNA reads as TGTGCTAGAGATCCCGGGAACACTGAAGCTTTCTTT. It yields the protein CARDPGNTEAFF.

The rearrangement joins TRBV6-1 to TRBJ1-3; tentatively, D is TRBD1 (5 bases). V was cut by 6 bases and J by 0 bases, with 12 bases left in between. This CDR3 is 15 amino acids long. Looked up from germline, CDR1 is MNHNS and CDR2 is SASEGT. CDR3 sequence: CASSLTGVSGNTIYF. In DNA, the CDR3 is TGTGCCAGCAGCCTAACAGGCGTCTCTGGAAACACCATATATTTT.

This clonotype was seen many times. This rearrangement joins TRBV7-6 to TRBJ2-3; 12 bases fit TRBD2. The J segment lost 3 bases and the V segment lost 6 bases, leaving 4 bases of the junction unmatched. The CDR3 covers 15 residues. CDR1 and CDR2 from the germline V gene are SGHVS and FNYEAQ. In DNA, the CDR3 is TGTGCCAGCAGACCTAGCGGGGGGGCAACAGATACGCAGTATTTT. Translation: CASRPSGGATDTQYF.

The chain employs TRBV4-1 and TRBJ2-1, with a possible D match to TRBD1 (6 bases). The V gene lost 0 bases and the J gene lost 5 bases, with 14 bases spanning the gap. The CDR3 sequence is 16 residues long. CDR1 and CDR2 from the germline V gene are MGHRA and YSYEKL. CDR3: CASSQDPTGTNNEQFF. The CDR3 nucleotides are TGCGCCAGCAGCCAAGATCCAACAGGGACCAACAATGAGCAGTTCTTC.

This clonotype was counted many times. The rearrangement joins TRBV7-2 to TRBJ1-1; D gene uncertain. This CDR3 region has 14 residues. V lost 5 bases and J 3 bases, leaving 13 bases between the germline ends. Germline CDR1 is SGHTA and CDR2 is FQGNSA. As DNA, the CDR3 is TGTGCCAGCAGCGCCTATGCGGGCCACACTGAAGCTTTCTTT. This sequence encodes CASSAYAGHTEAFF.

The rearrangement joins TRBV14 to TRBJ2-7; no definite D call. The CDR3 sequence is 15 residues long. V lost 4 bases and J lost 4, with 17 bases in between. Germline V lookup: CDR1 SGHDN, CDR2 FVKESK. This chain's CDR3 is CASSPSGWGLYEQYF. The CDR3 DNA follows: TGTGCCAGCAGCCCCTCTGGCTGGGGATTGTACGAGCAGTACTTC.

This clonotype was picked up many times. V is TRBV19 and J is TRBJ1-1, with D maybe TRBD1 (5 bases). The CDR3 extends over 14 amino acids. Germline V gene lookup returns CDR1 LNHDA and CDR2 SQIVND (reference sequence). The V gene lost 1 base and the J gene lost 0 bases, with 6 bases spanning the gap. The CDR3 sequence is CASSIGQMNTEAFF. CDR3 nucleotide sequence: TGTGCCAGTAGTATAGGACAGATGAACACTGAAGCTTTCTTT.

This clonotype has a single count. A read error may be the cause here, since a much bigger clone is one base away. CDR3 DNA sequence: TGTGCTAGTGGTTTCGGGGGGGATACGCAGTATTTT. Translated: CASGFGGDTQYF. V usage is TRBV12-5 and J usage is TRBJ2-3, with TRBD2 identical over 7 bases. This CDR3 is built from 12 residues. Germline trimming cut 3 bases from V and 6 bases from J; bases unmatched to any gene: 0. Germline CDR1 LGHNT, CDR2 FRNRAP. Variable domain in full (rest from reference TRBV12-5 and TRBJ2-3): DARVTQTPRHKVTEMGQEVTMRCQPILGHNTVFWYRQTMMQGLELLAYFRNRAPLDDSGMPKDRFSAEMPDATLATLKIQPSEPRDSAVYFCASGFGGDTQYFGPGTRLTVL.

In this sample, this clonotype turned up many times. This rearrangement joins TRBV7-2 to TRBJ1-2, with D unresolved. This CDR3 is built from 15 residues. The germline V gene encodes CDR1 SGHTA and CDR2 FQGNSA. With 7 bases removed from V and 3 bases from J, the gap between germline ends came to 18 bases. As DNA, the CDR3 is TGTGCCAGCACCCCCGGGCCCTCTCCTTACTATGGCTACACCTTC. It is translated as CASTPGPSPYYGYTF.

For this clonotype: This clone may be a read error of a much larger clone one base away. This chain connects TRBV28 to TRBJ2-1; D might be TRBD1 (7 bases). CDR3 length: 16 amino acids. Germline V lookup: CDR1 MDHEN, CDR2 SYDVKM. CDR3 protein: CAGRHSAGGGINEQFF. CDR3 in DNA: TGTGCCGGCAGACACTCAGCAGGGGGAGGCATCAATGAGCAGTTCTTC.

This clonotype was found once. The germline gene is not matched at one end of the junction; a read error may be the cause. The CDR3 region is CASSLPRDRTNTGELFF. In nucleotides, the CDR3 is TGTGCTAGCAGCTTACCGAGGGACAGGACGAACACCGGGGAGCTGTTTTTT. This chain uses TRBV7-8 with TRBJ2-2; TRBD1 matches at 8 bases. Germline CDR1 is SGHVS and CDR2 is FQNEAQ. The length of the CDR3 is 17 residues.

A note on this clonotype: With a much larger clone just one base away, this may be a read error. The rearrangement links TRBV7-6 to TRBJ1-2; D is uncertain. The length of the CDR3 is 15 residues. Germline CDR1 SGHVS, CDR2 FNYEAQ. The V end lost 6 bases, the J end lost 5 bases, and 19 bases lay between the germline ends. The CDR3 protein is CASRAQNEEGYGYTF. The CDR3 nucleotides are TGTGCCAGCAGAGCACAAAACGAGGAGGGATATGGCTACACCTTC.

The chain uses TRBV14 and TRBJ1-6, with 10 bases identical to TRBD1. Trimming cost V 2 bases and J 7 bases; bases outside gene matches: 2. Germline V gene lookup returns CDR1 SGHDN and CDR2 FVKESK. The CDR3 has 15 amino acids. The CDR3: CASSQWGQGNSPLHF. CDR3 in DNA: TGTGCCAGCAGCCAATGGGGACAGGGGAATTCACCCCTCCACTTT.

This clonotype was counted ten times or more. V gene TRBV7-9 combines with J gene TRBJ2-3; maybe TRBD1 (5 bases). Germline CDR1 is SEHNR and CDR2 is FQNEAQ (reference sequence). The CDR3 extends over 14 amino acids. The V gene lost 4 bases and the J gene lost 0 bases, with 8 bases spanning the gap. CDR3 bases: TGTGCCAGCAGCTCTACAGGTAGCACAGATACGCAGTATTTT. Its protein is CASSSTGSTDTQYF. Supplemented by reference TRBV7-9 and TRBJ2-3, the full variable domain reads DTGVSQNPRHKITKRGQNVTFRCDPISEHNRLYWYRQTLGQGPEFLTYFQNEAQLEKSRLLSDRFSAERPKGSFSTLEIQRTEQGDSAMYLCASSSTGSTDTQYFGPGTRLTVL.

This clonotype has only a few counts. This chain links TRBV20-1 with TRBJ1-2, with D perhaps matching TRBD1 (5 bases). V was trimmed by 1 base and J by 6 bases, leaving 9 bases between them. CDR1 is DFQATT and CDR2 is SNEGSKA in the germline V gene (reference sequence). This CDR3 contains 12 residues. This CDR3 is CSARGGNHGYTF. In DNA form, the CDR3 reads TGCAGTGCTAGAGGGGGGAACCATGGCTACACCTTC.

CDR3: CATSDTRRSYNEQFF. The CDR3 nucleotides are TGTGCCACCAGTGACACCAGAAGGTCCTACAATGAGCAGTTCTTC. The chain uses TRBV24-1 and TRBJ2-1; D not certain. Germline V gene sequence: CDR1 KGHDR, CDR2 SFDVKD. The CDR3 consists of 15 residues. Trimming shortened V by 4 bases and J by 1 base, and 10 bases separated the two germline ends.

In this sample, this clonotype turned up many times. CDR3 amino acids: CASSLERNQPQHF. As DNA, the CDR3 is TGTGCCAGCAGCTTAGAACGCAATCAGCCCCAGCATTTT. The rearrangement links TRBV7-6 to TRBJ1-5, with D unclear. V lost 1 base, J lost 2 bases, and 3 bases lay in between. This CDR3 is 13 amino acids long. Germline CDR1 and CDR2: SGHVS and FNYEAQ.

This chain links TRBV7-8 with TRBJ2-3; 8 bases agree with TRBD2. V was clipped by 6 bases and J by 6 bases; unmatched bases: 20. This CDR3 spans 18 amino acids. Germline CDR1 SGHVS, CDR2 FQNEAQ. The DNA for the CDR3 is TGTGCCAGCAGATCCCGGGGGGCGGGGGGTCCTCTCGGGGATACGCAGTATTTT. It encodes CASRSRGAGGPLGDTQYF.

V and J are TRBV11-3 and TRBJ2-3; possible D gene TRBD2, 7 bases. This CDR3 is built from 14 residues. Per the germline V gene, CDR1 is SGHNT and CDR2 is YENEEA. Trimming shortened V by 5 bases and J by 6 bases, and 15 bases separated the two germline ends. For the CDR3, the DNA is TGTGCCAGCAGCCTTCGGGGGGCGTTCGATACGCAGTATTTT. It yields the protein CASSLRGAFDTQYF.

This clonotype was picked up a small number of times. The chain carries TRBV20-1 and TRBJ2-7, with a possible D match to TRBD1 (6 bases). CDR3 length equals 13 residues. From germline, CDR1 is DFQATT and CDR2 SNEGSKA (reference sequence). The germline V and J ends were trimmed by 4 bases and 0 bases, with 10 bases remaining between them. Written as DNA, the CDR3 is TGCAGTGCTACCCCGGACAGCTCCTACGAGCAGTACTTC. Its translation: CSATPDSSYEQYF.

The rearrangement joins TRBV5-4 to TRBJ2-5; TRBD1 is a possible D gene (6 bases). The CDR3 has 15 amino acids. Trimming stripped 7 bases from V and 5 bases from J, with 21 bases between. The germline V gene encodes CDR1 SGHNT and CDR2 YYREEE (reference sequence). DNA of the CDR3: TGTGCCAGCCGCACCGCTGGGGGCCCTATGGAGACCCAGTACTTC. It specifies CASRTAGGPMETQYF.

This clonotype occurred a few times. The CDR3 here is CSAEGGAEYGYTF. In nucleotides, the CDR3 is TGCAGTGCTGAAGGGGGCGCGGAGTATGGCTACACCTTC. The chain has TRBV20-1 and TRBJ1-2; 7 positions agree with TRBD1. The CDR3 length is 13 residues. The V gene end was trimmed by 5 bases and the J gene end by 5 bases; junction bases not matched to a gene: 8. Per the germline V gene, CDR1 is DFQATT and CDR2 is SNEGSKA (reference sequence).

This clonotype was seen repeatedly, ten times or more. The J gene is TRBJ2-1, the V gene TRBV10-3, with D maybe TRBD2 (5 bases). This CDR3 region has 12 residues. Trimming removed 9 bases at V and 4 bases at J, with 10 bases between. Germline values: CDR1 ENHRY, CDR2 SYGVKD. The CDR3 here is CAIEGGYNEQFF. CDR3 DNA sequence: TGTGCCATAGAGGGTGGATACAATGAGCAGTTCTTC.

This clonotype was observed many times. The chain is built from TRBV27 and TRBJ1-2, with 9 bases that match TRBD1. The CDR3 has 16 amino acids. Per the germline V gene, CDR1 is MNHEY and CDR2 is SMNVEV (reference sequence). J was trimmed by 2 bases and V by 0 bases; bases with no gene match: 4. The CDR3 spells CASSLSGQGSNYGYTF. CDR3 DNA sequence: TGTGCCAGCAGTTTATCGGGACAGGGATCGAACTATGGCTACACCTTC.

This clonotype was observed a handful of times. This sequence joins TRBV7-8 and TRBJ2-5, with D perhaps matching TRBD1 (5 bases). The V end was cut by 0 bases, the J end by 1 base, with 9 bases between. Germline loops: CDR1 SGHVS, CDR2 FQNEAQ. This CDR3 spans 15 amino acids. The CDR3 DNA sequence: TGTGCCAGCAGCTTAGCTGTACAGGCCCAAGAGACCCAGTACTTC. It encodes CASSLAVQAQETQYF.

The CDR3 sequence: CASSLKHSRALETQYF. Here the CDR3 DNA reads TGTGCCAGCAGCCTCAAGCATAGTAGAGCTTTGGAGACCCAGTACTTC. V usage is TRBV7-9 and J usage is TRBJ2-5, with D uncertain. CDR1 SEHNR and CDR2 FQNEAQ come from the germline V gene (reference sequence). The CDR3 totals 16 residues. Trimming removed 5 bases from V and 5 bases from J, with 21 bases in between.

This clonotype was seen more than once but under ten times. An end of the junction does not agree with germline; a read error may underlie this. The chain employs TRBV7-6 and TRBJ2-1; TRBD2 matches 13 bases. Germline loops: CDR1 SGHVS, CDR2 FNYEAQ. The CDR3 contains 15 residues. The CDR3 sequence: CASSHTSGGAGEQFF. The DNA for the CDR3 is TGTGCTAGCAGCCACACTAGCGGGGGGGCCGGTGAGCAGTTCTTC.

The chain links TRBV27 to TRBJ1-1; D remains unclear. Germline V gives CDR1 MNHEY, CDR2 SMNVEV (reference sequence). The V and J ends lost 3 bases and 0 bases respectively, with 8 bases between them. The CDR3 consists of 14 residues. The CDR3 bases are TGTGCCAGCAGTTTTGGAGTAATGAACACTGAAGCTTTCTTT. Its protein is CASSFGVMNTEAFF.